The clone carrying this TCR beta chain has just a few counts. What it recognizes is unknown. This entry comes from a study of T cells in Graves' hyperthyroidism and ophthalmopathy. What was amplified from RNA transcripts were TCR beta CDR3 regions. The study used the HTBI primer set for a first-round RT-PCR of the TCR CDR3. TCRdb passed the multiplex PCR reads through MiXCR, listing each CDR3 protein once. The sample records a few hundred thousand distinct CDR3 sequences, roughly 14% being singletons. Roughly 9.1 ml of fresh peripheral blood supplied the PBMCs. The study, taken as a whole, reports: Expanded thyroid clonotypes (above 0.001) were mostly also found in blood. Ophthalmopathy, as predicted by the model, came a median approximately 5.9 months after the prediction.

Germline CDR1 SGHTA, CDR2 FQGNSA. The ends lost 0 bases at V and 2 bases at J; junction bases unmatched: 4. This CDR3 has 16 residues. The sequence was obtained from a woman aged 25 to 39 with Graves' hyperthyroidism. The chain has TRBV7-2 and TRBJ2-1; 7 bases align to TRBD2. The sample was blood. DNA of the CDR3: TGTGCCAGCAGCTTAGCGCCCGGGGGGACCTACAATGAGCAGTTCTTC. Translating gives CASSLAPGGTYNEQFF.